Listed below are T cell receptor beta chains from one sample, sequenced in a study of cytomegalovirus exposure and HLA in healthy donors. Only in-frame clones appear in the TCRdb table, and some are missing; sequencing was by immunoSEQ multiplex PCR. The sample holds 120,000 to 150,000 clones, around 80% seen once. Sequenced sample: PBMCs. Receptor source: a boy between 2 and 10 years old in good health and CMV-seronegative. Each CDR3 is given with its conserved first and last residue. D genes are given only for firm matches. Size is omitted from some rows. Given values are once, few, many or a class for expanded clones.

once | NA | TRBJ2-7 | TRBV20-1 | CSARKLYEQYF | TGCAGTGCTAGGAAGCTCTACGAGCAGTACTTC
NA | NA | TRBJ2-5 | TRBV21-1 | CASYATTQGTQYF | TGTGCCAGCTATGCGACTACACAAGGGACCCAGTACTTC
NA | TRBD1 | TRBJ1-4 | TRBV6-1 | CASSPGQGAPEKLFF | TGTGCCAGCAGTCCGGGACAGGGGGCGCCTGAAAAACTGTTTTTT
NA | TRBD1 | TRBJ2-7 | TRBV18 | CASSIKDRVFEQYF | TGTGCCAGCTCTATTAAGGACAGGGTGTTCGAGCAGTACTTC
once | NA | TRBJ2-1 | TRBV2 | CASRTRPWKEQFF | TGTGCCAGCAGGACAAGACCCTGGAAGGAGCAGTTCTTC
few | NA | TRBJ1-1 | TRBV5-1 | CASSVQESGGSTEAFF | TGCGCCAGCAGCGTACAGGAATCGGGCGGGAGCACTGAAGCTTTCTTT
NA | TRBD2 | TRBJ2-1 | TRBV25-1 | CASSESRGRAPHEQFF | TGTGCCAGCAGTGAATCTCGCGGGAGGGCCCCCCATGAGCAGTTCTTC
NA | NA | TRBJ1-2 | TRBV4-1 | CASSQRWGPPANYGYTF | TGCGCCAGCAGCCAGCGTTGGGGGCCCCCGGCTAACTATGGCTACACCTTC
NA | TRBD1 | TRBJ2-7 | TRBV29-1 | CSVEDPLTGTDTYEQYF | TGCAGCGTTGAAGATCCTTTGACCGGGACAGACACCTACGAGCAGTACTTC
NA | NA | TRBJ1-5 | TRBV6-1 | CASSAQVPQHF | TGTGCCAGCAGCGCCCAGGTGCCCCAGCATTTT
NA | NA | TRBJ1-5 | TRBV7-8 | CASSLVPAYNQPQHF | TGTGCCAGCAGCTTAGTTCCCGCCTACAATCAGCCCCAGCATTTT
once | NA | TRBJ2-2 | TRBV5-1 | CASSLVFRDTGELFF | TGCGCCAGCAGCTTGGTATTCCGGGACACCGGGGAGCTGTTTTTT
NA | TRBD2 | TRBJ2-5 | TRBV15 | CATSTLLTSGNYQETQYF | TGTGCCACCAGCACCCTACTAACTAGCGGGAATTACCAAGAGACCCAGTACTTC
NA | TRBD1 | TRBJ2-7 | TRBV27 | CASSVGTAVRVPTYEQYF | TGTGCCAGCAGTGTCGGGACAGCTGTCAGGGTCCCTACCTACGAGCAGTACTTC
few | NA | TRBJ2-7 | TRBV7-9 | CASRRESAYEQYF | TGTGCCAGCAGACGGGAGTCCGCCTACGAGCAGTACTTC
NA | NA | TRBJ2-1 | TRBV28 | CASSLSLTSLVYNEQFF | TGTGCCAGCAGTTTATCCCTGACTAGTTTGGTCTACAATGAGCAGTTCTTC
NA | TRBD2 | TRBJ2-3 | TRBV6-4 | CASSEPTSSSGGAWNQYF | TGTGCCAGCAGTGAACCTACGTCGTCTAGCGGGGGGGCCTGGAATCAGTATTTT
NA | NA | TRBJ2-7 | TRBV2 | CASRETPGVSSYEQYF | TGTGCCAGCAGGGAGACACCCGGGGTAAGCTCCTACGAGCAGTACTTC
NA | NA | TRBJ2-1 | TRBV2 | CASSGIQGYVSYNEQFF | TGTGCCAGCAGCGGTATCCAGGGGTACGTCTCCTACAATGAGCAGTTCTTC
few | NA | TRBJ1-5 | TRBV30 | CAWSGRGGRGQPQHF | TGTGCCTGGAGTGGCCGCGGGGGTAGAGGTCAGCCCCAGCATTTT